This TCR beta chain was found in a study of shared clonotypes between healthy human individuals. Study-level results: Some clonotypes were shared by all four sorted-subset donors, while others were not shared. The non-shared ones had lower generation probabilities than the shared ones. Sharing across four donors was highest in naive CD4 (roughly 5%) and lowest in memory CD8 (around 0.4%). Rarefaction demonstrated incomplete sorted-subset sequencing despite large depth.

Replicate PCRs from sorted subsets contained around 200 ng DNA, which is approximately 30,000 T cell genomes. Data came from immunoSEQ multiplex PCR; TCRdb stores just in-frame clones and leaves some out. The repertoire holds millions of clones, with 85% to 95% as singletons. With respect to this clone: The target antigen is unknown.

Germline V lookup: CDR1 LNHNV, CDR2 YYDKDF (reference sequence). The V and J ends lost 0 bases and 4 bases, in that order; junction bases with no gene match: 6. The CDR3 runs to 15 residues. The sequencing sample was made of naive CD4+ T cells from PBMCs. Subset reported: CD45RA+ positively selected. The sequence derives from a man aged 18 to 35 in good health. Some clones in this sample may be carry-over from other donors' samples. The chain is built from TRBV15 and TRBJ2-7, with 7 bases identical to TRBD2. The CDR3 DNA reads TGTGCCACCAGCAGAGATTCTAGCGGTGAATACGAGCAGTACTTC. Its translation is CATSRDSSGEYEQYF. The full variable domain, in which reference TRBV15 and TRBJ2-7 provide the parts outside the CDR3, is DAMVIQNPRYQVTQFGKPVTLSCSQTLNHNVMYWYQQKSSQAPKLLFHYYDKDFNNEADTPDNFQSRRPNTSFCFLDIRSPGLGDTAMYLCATSRDSSGEYEQYFGPGTRLTVT.